These 8 T cell receptor beta chains share one sample of origin, sequenced in a study of T-cell reconstitution after alpha-beta-depleted transplantation in children. Using unique molecular identifiers, the investigators prepared the TCRbeta library. TCRdb passed the PCR reads through MiXCR, listing each CDR3 protein once. The sample records about 980,000 distinct CDR3 sequences, 25% to 30% being singletons. The sequenced sample was PBMCs, mostly from graft donor cells, obtained 360 days after TCRalphabeta/CD19-depleted stem cell transplant. The receptors were sampled from a boy under three years old who had a stem cell transplant for SCID, so the T cells may come from the graft donor.

V is TRBV20-1 and J is TRBJ1-1, with a possible D match to TRBD1 (5 bases). Trimming pared 3 bases from V and 2 bases from J, leaving 16 bases between. Germline lookup yields CDR1 DFQATT and CDR2 SNEGSKA (reference sequence). The CDR3 has 15 amino acids. The CDR3 reads CSARELQVRNTEAFF. The DNA of the CDR3 is TGCAGTGCTAGGGAATTACAGGTCCGAAACACTGAAGCTTTCTTT.

CDR3 DNA: TGTGCCAGCAGACGGCAGAATTCACCCCTCCACTTT. Its protein is CASRRQNSPLHF. This chain uses TRBV12-3 or TRBV12-4 with TRBJ1-6; no reliable D call. V lost 6 bases, J lost 7 bases, and 7 bases lay in between. CDR3 length: 12 amino acids.

The DNA of the CDR3 is TGTGCCAGCAGTTTTACCTTGGGTACGCAGTATTTT. Its translation is CASSFTLGTQYF. The chain links TRBV28 to TRBJ2-3, with no clear D. This CDR3 region has 12 residues. Germline CDR1 reads MDHEN; CDR2 reads SYDVKM. With 3 bases removed from V and 8 bases from J, the gap between germline ends came to 9 bases.

This clonotype turned up a few times. This rearrangement joins TRBV27 to TRBJ1-1, with 8 bases fitting TRBD1. This CDR3 region has 15 residues. The germline CDR1 and CDR2 sequences are MNHEY and SMNVEV (reference sequence). Trimming removed 5 bases from V and 9 bases from J; junction bases left unmatched: 14. The CDR3 nucleotides read TGTGCCAGCAGTCTGACAGGGGAAGGGCCGTTGAAAGCTTTCTTT. Its protein product is CASSLTGEGPLKAFF.

The chain has TRBV5-1 and TRBJ2-6; D unclear. The V gene's germline CDR1 is SGHRS and CDR2 YFSETQ. V was pared by 0 bases and J by 0 bases, with 7 bases between. The CDR3 loop spans 16 amino acids. CDR3 residues: CASSLALNSGANVLTF. Here the CDR3 DNA reads TGCGCCAGCAGCTTGGCCCTTAACTCTGGGGCCAACGTCCTGACTTTC.

The chain employs TRBV27 and TRBJ2-7, with 8 positions matching TRBD1. The germline CDR1 and CDR2 sequences are MNHEY and SMNVEV (reference sequence). Trimming removed 5 bases from V and 9 bases from J; junction bases left unmatched: 9. The CDR3 is made up of 13 amino acids. CDR3 sequence (DNA): TGTGCCAGCAGTGTCACCGACAGGGGAGGGCAGTACTTC. Translated: CASSVTDRGGQYF.

This clonotype was observed a handful of times. The chain is built from TRBV13 and TRBJ2-3; D is unresolved. The CDR3 has 13 amino acids. CDR1 and CDR2 from the germline V gene are PRHDT and FYEKMQ (reference sequence). Trimming left V 5 bases short and J 2 bases short, with 8 bases between. CDR3 in amino acids: CASSAYLTDTQYF. The CDR3 nucleotides are TGTGCCAGCAGCGCTTACCTCACAGATACGCAGTATTTT.

The chain recombines TRBV28 with TRBJ2-1; D possibly corresponds to TRBD1 (6 bases). The CDR3 extends over 15 amino acids. The germline V gene has CDR1 MDHEN and CDR2 SYDVKM. V was clipped by 3 bases and J by 0 bases, with 9 bases between them. The chain's CDR3 is CASSFWDTSYNEQFF. In nucleotides, the CDR3 is TGTGCCAGCAGTTTTTGGGACACCTCCTACAATGAGCAGTTCTTC.